One and the same sample provided the 17 T cell receptor beta chains below, sequenced in a study of early T cells in non-severe SARS-CoV-2 infection. TCRdb reprocessed the 5' RACE reads via MiXCR and lists one record per CDR3 protein. The sample shows fewer than 65,000 distinct CDR3 sequences, 10% of them seen only once. Sequencing used whole blood. These TCRs come from an adult who was a healthcare worker with PCR-confirmed SARS-CoV-2 infection or an uninfected control (not recorded which).

The table lists this clonotype with many counts. The chain carries TRBV5-1 and TRBJ2-4; D is ambiguous. Trimming pared 1 base from V and 2 bases from J, leaving 7 bases between. The CDR3 has 14 amino acids. CDR1 and CDR2 from the germline V gene are SGHRS and YFSETQ. The CDR3 region has the DNA TGCGCCAGCAGCTTGACTGAACCCAAAAACATTCAGTACTTC. Amino acids: CASSLTEPKNIQYF.

The CDR3 spells CATSGSGLAGASYNEQFF. As DNA, the CDR3 is TGTGCCACCAGTGGTTCTGGACTAGCGGGAGCCTCCTACAATGAGCAGTTCTTC. The rearrangement joins TRBV24-1 to TRBJ2-1; 13 bases line up with TRBD2. Germline V gene lookup returns CDR1 KGHDR and CDR2 SFDVKD. The CDR3 spans 18 residues. V lost 5 bases to trimming and J lost 0 bases; unmatched junction nucleotides: 6.

This clonotype was seen many times. The J gene is TRBJ1-1, the V gene TRBV29-1, with D tentatively TRBD1 (5 bases). The CDR3 totals 12 residues. Trimming stripped 2 bases from V and 4 bases from J, with 8 bases between. CDR1 is SQVTM, CDR2 ANQGSEA, per germline. This CDR3 is CSVETRATEAFF. CDR3 nucleotides: TGCAGCGTTGAAACCAGGGCCACTGAAGCTTTCTTT.

This clonotype was seen at least ten times. The V and J genes are TRBV7-9 and TRBJ1-5, with D hard to call. Germline CDR1 reads SEHNR; CDR2 reads FQNEAQ (reference sequence). Trimming shortened V by 5 bases and J by 7 bases, and 9 bases separated the two germline ends. The CDR3 sequence is 12 residues long. CDR3 region: CASSNRIQPQHF. The CDR3 nucleotides read TGTGCCAGCAGCAATAGGATCCAGCCCCAGCATTTT.

This chain links TRBV27 with TRBJ1-5, with D possibly being TRBD1 (5 bases). CDR3 length equals 15 residues. Germline CDR1 reads MNHEY; CDR2 reads SMNVEV (reference sequence). The ends were cut back, 1 base at V and 0 bases at J, with 7 bases in the middle. For the CDR3, the DNA is TGTGCCAGCAGTTTATGGGGGTATAGCAATCAGCCCCAGCATTTT. It codes for CASSLWGYSNQPQHF.

The rearrangement links TRBV7-9 to TRBJ2-1, with D unresolved. The CDR3 is made up of 16 amino acids. Trimming cost V 4 bases and J 0 bases, with 13 bases left between them. Germline-derived CDR1 and CDR2 are SEHNR and FQNEAQ (reference sequence). This CDR3 reads CASSSRPLSSYNEQFF. CDR3 nucleotide sequence: TGTGCCAGCAGCTCACGGCCACTAAGCTCCTACAATGAGCAGTTCTTC. The full variable domain, completed using reference TRBV7-9 and TRBJ2-1, is DTGVSQNPRHKITKRGQNVTFRCDPISEHNRLYWYRQTLGQGPEFLTYFQNEAQLEKSRLLSDRFSAERPKGSFSTLEIQRTEQGDSAMYLCASSSRPLSSYNEQFFGPGTRLTVL.

The chain couples TRBV5-1 to TRBJ2-3; possibly TRBD2 for D (6 bases). V lost 4 bases, J lost 0 bases, and 9 bases lay in between. This CDR3 has 14 amino acids. In germline, CDR1 is SGHRS, CDR2 YFSETQ. The CDR3 region is CASSTGTSTDTQYF. The DNA for the CDR3 is TGCGCCAGCAGCACCGGGACTAGCACAGATACGCAGTATTTT. Complete variable domain (other parts from reference TRBV5-1 and TRBJ2-3): KAGVTQTPRYLIKTRGQQVTLSCSPISGHRSVSWYQQTPGQGLQFLFEYFSETQRNKGNFPGRFSGRQFSNSRSEMNVSTLELGDSALYLCASSTGTSTDTQYFGPGTRLTVL.

The V call is TRBV5-1, the J call TRBJ2-1; no clear D. The length of the CDR3 is 16 residues. The ends were cut back, 0 bases at V and 5 bases at J, with 15 bases in the middle. The germline gives CDR1 SGHRS, CDR2 YFSETQ. DNA of the CDR3: TGCGCCAGCAGCTTGGCCCCGACCTTACCCAACAATGAGCAGTTCTTC. This translates into CASSLAPTLPNNEQFF.

This clonotype appeared many times. The chain links TRBV12-5 to TRBJ1-1; no clear D. Trimming removed 0 bases from V and 1 base from J, with 12 bases in between. Germline V CDR1 and CDR2: LGHNT, FRNRAP. The CDR3 loop spans 16 amino acids. CDR3 bases: TGTGCTAGTGGTTTGGTACTGATGGGGAAGAACACTGAAGCTTTCTTT. Translating gives CASGLVLMGKNTEAFF.

This clonotype has at least ten counts. The chain is built from TRBV30 and TRBJ2-6; D ambiguous. Looked up from germline, CDR1 is GTSNPN and CDR2 is SVGIG (reference sequence). V was clipped by 0 bases and J by 4 bases, with 10 bases between them. CDR3 length: 15 residues. CDR3 sequence: CAWSVTSDGANVLTF. DNA of the CDR3: TGTGCCTGGAGTGTAACAAGTGACGGGGCCAACGTCCTGACTTTC.

The table lists this clonotype with a few counts. This rearrangement joins TRBV29-1 to TRBJ1-2; D uncertain. The V and J ends lost 4 bases and 4 bases respectively, with 10 bases between them. The germline V gene has CDR1 SQVTM and CDR2 ANQGSEA. The CDR3 consists of 12 residues. The DNA for the CDR3 is TGCAGCGTTGTTGACCTGAGCTATGGCTACACCTTC. Amino acids: CSVVDLSYGYTF.

This chain connects TRBV29-1 to TRBJ2-3, with 9 bases lining up with TRBD1. V was pared by 4 bases and J by 1 base, with 6 bases of the junction left unmatched. This CDR3 contains 15 residues. Germline CDR1 reads SQVTM; CDR2 reads ANQGSEA. CDR3 DNA sequence: TGCAGCGTTGCCAGGACAGGGGACCGCACAGATACGCAGTATTTT. This translates into CSVARTGDRTDTQYF.

Worth noting for this clonotype: Just one base apart from a much larger clone, this may be a read error. The chain is built from TRBV30 and TRBJ1-1; possible D gene TRBD1, 6 bases. The CDR3 extends over 14 amino acids. Deletions cut 5 bases from V and 4 bases from J, with 17 bases between. CDR1 and CDR2 from the germline V gene are GTSNPN and SVGIG (reference sequence). CDR3 nucleotide sequence: TGTGCCTGGGGTACAGGGTTAGGTAGCACTGAAGCTTTCTTT. This gives the protein CAWGTGLGSTEAFF.

The V gene is TRBV6-1, the J gene TRBJ2-7; the D is unclear. The CDR3 sequence is 15 residues long. The ends were cut back, 4 bases at V and 2 bases at J, with 15 bases in the middle. Germline V CDR1 and CDR2: MNHNS, SASEGT. CDR3 residues: CASSGAPQRPYEQYF. The CDR3, as DNA: TGTGCCAGCAGTGGGGCGCCACAGCGACCCTACGAGCAGTACTTC.

This clonotype was picked up many times. This chain joins TRBV7-9 and TRBJ2-3, with D tentatively TRBD1 (5 bases). The ends were cut back, 6 bases at V and 2 bases at J, with 15 bases in the middle. The germline gives CDR1 SEHNR, CDR2 FQNEAQ (reference sequence). This CDR3 has 15 amino acids. Here the CDR3 DNA reads TGTGCCAGCAGTCCTAGGGGCGGCGTCACAGATACGCAGTATTTT. Its protein product is CASSPRGGVTDTQYF.

The chain recombines TRBV4-1 with TRBJ1-3; 7 bases are shared with TRBD1. Germline CDR1 and CDR2: MGHRA and YSYEKL. This CDR3 spans 17 amino acids. After removal of 2 bases from V and 2 bases from J, the junction contained 9 bases not matched to a gene. CDR3 loop: CASSQPTQGGTGNTIYF. The CDR3 coding sequence is TGCGCCAGCAGCCAACCTACCCAGGGGGGGACTGGAAACACCATATATTTT.

This chain links TRBV10-2 with TRBJ1-6; 9 bases match TRBD1. The junction had 5 bases not matched to a gene; V was cut back by 10 bases and J by 10 bases. This CDR3 is 12 amino acids long. Germline assignment: CDR1 WSHSY and CDR2 SAAADI. CDR3 region: CATWDRESPLHF. Here the CDR3 DNA reads TGCGCCACCTGGGACAGGGAGTCACCCCTCCACTTT.